The rows below give T cell receptor beta chains drawn from one sample of a study of cytomegalovirus exposure and HLA in healthy donors. Produced via immunoSEQ multiplex PCR; TCRdb's table is partial and in-frame only. Here the sample spans around 240,000 clones, 82% being singletons. Sequenced input: PBMCs. These receptors were taken from a woman between 40 and 55 years old in good health and CMV-seropositive. Each CDR3 is given with its conserved first and last residue. Fields, in order: V gene, J gene, D gene, clone size, CDR3 DNA, CDR3 protein. The D gene is left open where the match is weak. The size entry is marked missing in some rows and otherwise reads once, few, many or a size class.

V gene: TRBV25-1
J gene: TRBJ1-4
D gene: -
clone size: -
CDR3 DNA: TGTGCCAGCAGTGAAGGGAACAGGGTAAATGAAAAACTGTTTTTT
CDR3 protein: CASSEGNRVNEKLFF

V gene: TRBV7-3
J gene: TRBJ2-3
D gene: TRBD2
clone size: -
CDR3 DNA: TGTGCCAGCAGCCGTAGCGGGAGAGGTACAGATACGCAGTATTTT
CDR3 protein: CASSRSGRGTDTQYF

V gene: TRBV18
J gene: TRBJ1-1
D gene: -
clone size: once
CDR3 DNA: TGTGCCAGCTCCTTGTGGGGGGACACTGAAGCTTTCTTT
CDR3 protein: CASSLWGDTEAFF

V gene: TRBV5-1
J gene: TRBJ2-7
D gene: -
clone size: -
CDR3 DNA: TGCGCCAGCAGTCCTGGCCGGTCTAGCGCCGATTACGAGCAGTACTTC
CDR3 protein: CASSPGRSSADYEQYF

V gene: TRBV28
J gene: TRBJ2-7
D gene: TRBD2
clone size: once
CDR3 DNA: TGTGCCAGCAGGTCGGGAGGGCCCCCCTACGAGCAGTACTTC
CDR3 protein: CASRSGGPPYEQYF

V gene: TRBV10-3
J gene: TRBJ2-7
D gene: TRBD1
clone size: -
CDR3 DNA: TGTGCCATCAGTGCCGGACAGGTCATCTCCTACGAGCAGTACTTC
CDR3 protein: CAISAGQVISYEQYF

V gene: TRBV6-6
J gene: TRBJ1-1
D gene: -
clone size: -
CDR3 DNA: TGTGCCAGCAGTTACCTTTCCCGGGACACTGAAGCTTTCTTT
CDR3 protein: CASSYLSRDTEAFF

V gene: TRBV19
J gene: TRBJ1-2
D gene: -
clone size: -
CDR3 DNA: TGTGCCAGTAGTCCTGTCGGGGGGGCTGTATCCGGCTACACCTTC
CDR3 protein: CASSPVGGAVSGYTF

V gene: TRBV7-8
J gene: TRBJ2-1
D gene: -
clone size: -
CDR3 DNA: TGTGCCAGCAGGGAACGGGAGTACACATACAATGAGCAGTTCTTC
CDR3 protein: CASREREYTYNEQFF

V gene: TRBV5-1
J gene: TRBJ2-7
D gene: TRBD1
clone size: -
CDR3 DNA: TGCGCCAGCAGCTTGAACGGGGACAGTGCCTACGAGCAGTACTTC
CDR3 protein: CASSLNGDSAYEQYF

V gene: TRBV11-1
J gene: TRBJ2-5
D gene: -
clone size: -
CDR3 DNA: TGTGCCAGCAGTAAGGACCAGGGTTTCGAAGAGACCCAGTACTTC
CDR3 protein: CASSKDQGFEETQYF

V gene: TRBV6-6
J gene: TRBJ2-5
D gene: -
clone size: -
CDR3 DNA: TGTGCCAGCTCGATACGGACAGCCCAAGAGACCCAGTACTTC
CDR3 protein: CASSIRTAQETQYF

V gene: TRBV9
J gene: TRBJ2-1
D gene: TRBD2
clone size: -
CDR3 DNA: TGTGCCAGCAGCGTAGTTGGGGGGGCGGGAGGAGGATACAATGAGCAGTTCTTC
CDR3 protein: CASSVVGGAGGGYNEQFF

V gene: TRBV4-2
J gene: TRBJ2-3
D gene: -
clone size: -
CDR3 DNA: TGTGCCAGCAGCCAAGAGGGTACCCGGGACAACACAGATACGCAGTATTTT
CDR3 protein: CASSQEGTRDNTDTQYF

V gene: TRBV9
J gene: TRBJ2-3
D gene: -
clone size: few
CDR3 DNA: TGTGCCAGCAGCCCAGAGGGGGGGGCCGACACAGATACGCAGTATTTT
CDR3 protein: CASSPEGGADTDTQYF

V gene: TRBV5-8
J gene: TRBJ1-2
D gene: -
clone size: -
CDR3 DNA: TGTGCCAGCGGGGGCGGAGGCGCACTTAACTATGGCTACACCTTC
CDR3 protein: CASGGGGALNYGYTF

V gene: TRBV30
J gene: TRBJ1-2
D gene: -
clone size: -
CDR3 DNA: TGTGCCTGGAATCTCGGCCTAGCTAACTATGGCTACACCTTC
CDR3 protein: CAWNLGLANYGYTF

V gene: TRBV6-5
J gene: TRBJ2-7
D gene: TRBD2
clone size: -
CDR3 DNA: TGTGCCAGCCGGGGGGACTCCTACGAGCAGTACTTC
CDR3 protein: CASRGDSYEQYF

V gene: TRBV2
J gene: TRBJ1-2
D gene: -
clone size: -
CDR3 DNA: TGTGCCAGCATGGACGGGGGTCGGCGAGGCTACACCTTC
CDR3 protein: CASMDGGRRGYTF

V gene: TRBV9
J gene: TRBJ2-1
D gene: -
clone size: -
CDR3 DNA: TGTGCCAGCAGCGTAGAAGGTTTCGGGGTCTATGAGCAGTTCTTC
CDR3 protein: CASSVEGFGVYEQFF

V gene: TRBV30
J gene: TRBJ2-7
D gene: -
clone size: -
CDR3 DNA: TGTGCCTGGAGTGGGGGACTGGACTACGAGCAGTACTTC
CDR3 protein: CAWSGGLDYEQYF

V gene: TRBV7-9
J gene: TRBJ1-2
D gene: TRBD1
clone size: -
CDR3 DNA: TGTGCCAGCAGCTTAGGAGGGGGCGGAATGGATGGCTACACCTTC
CDR3 protein: CASSLGGGGMDGYTF

V gene: TRBV7-8
J gene: TRBJ2-2
D gene: TRBD2
clone size: -
CDR3 DNA: TGTGCCAGCAGCTTAAGGCCATGGGGGGGGAACACCGGGGAGCTGTTTTTT
CDR3 protein: CASSLRPWGGNTGELFF

V gene: TRBV6-1
J gene: TRBJ2-5
D gene: -
clone size: -
CDR3 DNA: TGTGCCAGCAGTGAAGCGTGGACAGAAAAAGAGACCCAGTACTTC
CDR3 protein: CASSEAWTEKETQYF

V gene: TRBV4-2
J gene: TRBJ2-3
D gene: -
clone size: -
CDR3 DNA: TGTGCCAGCAGCTTGGGGACTAGCACAGATACGCAGTATTTT
CDR3 protein: CASSLGTSTDTQYF

V gene: TRBV19
J gene: TRBJ1-4
D gene: -
clone size: once
CDR3 DNA: TGTGCCAGTAGTAGACCGGTGGGCACTAGGGAAAAACTGTTTTTT
CDR3 protein: CASSRPVGTREKLFF

V gene: TRBV7-6
J gene: TRBJ2-5
D gene: -
clone size: -
CDR3 DNA: TGTGCCAGCAGCTTACAAGCGGGCCAAGAGACCCAGTACTTC
CDR3 protein: CASSLQAGQETQYF

V gene: TRBV5-6
J gene: TRBJ2-2
D gene: TRBD1
clone size: -
CDR3 DNA: TGTGCCAGCAGGGGGACAGGGGATACCGGGGAGCTGTTTTTT
CDR3 protein: CASRGTGDTGELFF

V gene: TRBV10-3
J gene: TRBJ1-1
D gene: -
clone size: -
CDR3 DNA: TGTGCCATCAGTGAAAACAGGGCACTCGCGAACACTGAAGCTTTCTTT
CDR3 protein: CAISENRALANTEAFF

V gene: TRBV5-4
J gene: TRBJ2-3
D gene: TRBD2
clone size: -
CDR3 DNA: TGTGCCAGCAGCGCCCTTTTAGCGGGGACTAGCACAGATACGCAGTATTTT
CDR3 protein: CASSALLAGTSTDTQYF